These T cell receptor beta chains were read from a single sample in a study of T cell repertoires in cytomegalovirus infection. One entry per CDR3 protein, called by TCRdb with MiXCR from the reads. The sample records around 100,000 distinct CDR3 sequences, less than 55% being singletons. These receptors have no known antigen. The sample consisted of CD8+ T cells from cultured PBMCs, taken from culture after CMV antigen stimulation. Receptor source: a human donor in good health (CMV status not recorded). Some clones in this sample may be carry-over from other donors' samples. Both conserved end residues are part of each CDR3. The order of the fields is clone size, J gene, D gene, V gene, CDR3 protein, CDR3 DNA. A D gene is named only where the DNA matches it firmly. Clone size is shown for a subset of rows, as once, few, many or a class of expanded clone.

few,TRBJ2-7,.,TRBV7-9,CASSSPDSYEQYF,TGTGCCAGCAGCTCCCCGGACAGCTACGAGCAGTACTTC
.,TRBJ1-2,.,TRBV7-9,CASSQTAPYGYTF,TGTGCCAGCAGTCAAACCGCACCCTATGGCTACACCTTC
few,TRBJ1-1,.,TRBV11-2,CASSLGDASRRTEAFF,TGTGCCAGCAGCTTAGGGGATGCATCCCGGAGGACTGAAGCTTTCTTT
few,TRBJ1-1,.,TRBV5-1,CASSLALRPGEEAFF,TGCGCCAGCAGCTTGGCCTTACGTCCCGGGGAGGAAGCTTTCTTT
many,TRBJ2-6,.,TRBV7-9,CASTHLAANVLTF,TGTGCCAGCACCCACCTGGCGGCCAACGTCCTGACTTTC
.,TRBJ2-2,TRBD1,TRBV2,CASSDWGTGASRMNTGELFF,TGTGCCAGCAGTGATTGGGGGACAGGGGCGTCGCGGATGAACACCGGGGAGCTGTTTTTT
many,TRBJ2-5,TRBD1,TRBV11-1,CASSLGDRHKTQYF,TGTGCCAGCAGCTTAGGGGACAGGCATAAGACCCAGTACTTC
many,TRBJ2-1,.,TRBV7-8,CASTTDYNEQFF,TGTGCCAGCACCACAGACTACAATGAGCAGTTCTTC
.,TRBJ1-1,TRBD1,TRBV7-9,CASSYLQGAGTEAFF,TGTGCCAGCAGCTACCTGCAGGGGGCAGGCACTGAAGCTTTCTTT
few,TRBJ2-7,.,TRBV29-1,CSVVGLANSYEQYF,TGCAGCGTTGTTGGGCTAGCGAACTCCTACGAGCAGTACTTC
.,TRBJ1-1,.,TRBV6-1,CATRETVNTEAFF,TGTGCCACCCGTGAGACAGTGAACACTGAAGCTTTCTTT
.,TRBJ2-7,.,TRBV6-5,CASSYSTTDARYEQYF,TGTGCCAGCAGTTACTCGACGACGGACGCGCGCTACGAGCAGTACTTC
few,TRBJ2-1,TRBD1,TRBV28,CASSPWTDRVEYEQFF,TGTGCCAGCAGTCCTTGGACCGACAGGGTGGAATATGAGCAGTTCTTC
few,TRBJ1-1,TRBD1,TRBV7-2,CASTLDTGARGEAFF,TGTGCCAGCACCCTCGATACAGGGGCGCGGGGTGAAGCTTTCTTT
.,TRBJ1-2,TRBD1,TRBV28,CASSRQGNYYGYTF,TGTGCCAGCTCCAGACAGGGGAATTACTATGGCTACACCTTC
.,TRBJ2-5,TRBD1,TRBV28,CASSFRPDREDQETQYF,TGTGCCAGCAGTTTTAGACCGGACAGGGAGGACCAAGAGACCCAGTACTTC
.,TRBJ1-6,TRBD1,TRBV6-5,CASRSRQGHSPLHF,TGTGCCAGCCGTTCCAGACAGGGGCATTCACCCCTCCACTTT
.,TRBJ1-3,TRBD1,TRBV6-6,CASSYSDVGGAGNTIYF,TGTGCCAGCAGTTACTCGGATGTAGGGGGCGCGGGAAACACCATATATTTT
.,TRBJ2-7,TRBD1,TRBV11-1,CASSSGQGMKEYF,TGTGCCAGCAGCTCAGGACAGGGAATGAAGGAGTACTTC
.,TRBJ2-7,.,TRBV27,CASSFTGATYEQYF,TGTGCCAGCAGTTTCACAGGAGCGACCTACGAGCAGTACTTC
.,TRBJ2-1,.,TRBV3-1,CASSQARPDEQFF,TGTGCCAGCAGCCAAGCAAGGCCCGATGAGCAGTTCTTC
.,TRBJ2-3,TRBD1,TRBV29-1,CSASTGLTSTDTQYF,TGCAGCGCATCGACAGGGCTAACTAGCACAGATACGCAGTATTTT
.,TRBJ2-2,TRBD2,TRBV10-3,CAISPSRTRDTGELFF,TGTGCCATCAGTCCCTCCCGGACTAGAGACACCGGGGAGCTGTTTTTT
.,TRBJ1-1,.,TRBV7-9,CASSLMVSSNTEAFF,TGTGCCAGCAGCTTAATGGTCAGCAGCAACACTGAAGCTTTCTTT
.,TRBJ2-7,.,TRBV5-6,CASSVGPSSYEQYF,TGTGCCAGCAGCGTGGGTCCTAGCTCCTACGAGCAGTACTTC
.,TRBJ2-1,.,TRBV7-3,CASSLGLSGYEQFF,TGTGCCAGCAGCTTGGGACTTAGTGGCTATGAGCAGTTCTTC
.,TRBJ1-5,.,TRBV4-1,CASSQEGGRPEQPQHF,TGCGCCAGCAGCCAAGAAGGAGGCAGGCCAGAGCAGCCCCAGCATTTT